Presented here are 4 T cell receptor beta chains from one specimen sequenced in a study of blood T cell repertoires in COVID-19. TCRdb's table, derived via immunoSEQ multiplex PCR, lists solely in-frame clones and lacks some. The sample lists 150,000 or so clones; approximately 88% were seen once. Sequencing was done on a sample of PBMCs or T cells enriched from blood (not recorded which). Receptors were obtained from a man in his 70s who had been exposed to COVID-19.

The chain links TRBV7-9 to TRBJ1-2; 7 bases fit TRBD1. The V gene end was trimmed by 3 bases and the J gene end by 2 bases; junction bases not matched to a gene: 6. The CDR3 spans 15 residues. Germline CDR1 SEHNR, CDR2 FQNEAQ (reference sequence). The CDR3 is CASSLGDRANYGYTF. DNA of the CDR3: TGTGCCAGCAGCTTGGGCGACAGGGCCAACTATGGCTACACCTTC.

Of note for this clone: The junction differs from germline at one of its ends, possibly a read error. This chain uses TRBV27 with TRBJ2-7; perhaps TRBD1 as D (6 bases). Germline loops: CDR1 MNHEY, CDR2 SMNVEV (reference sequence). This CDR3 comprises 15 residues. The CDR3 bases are TGTGCCAGCAGTTCCCAAGGACAGAACTCCCACGAGCAGTACTTC. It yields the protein CASSSQGQNSHEQYF.

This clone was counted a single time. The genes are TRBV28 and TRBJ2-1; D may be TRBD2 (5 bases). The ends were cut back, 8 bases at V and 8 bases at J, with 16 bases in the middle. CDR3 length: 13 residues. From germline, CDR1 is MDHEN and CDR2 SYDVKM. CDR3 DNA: TGTGCCAGCCGGACCCCCCCGCGGGATGAGCAGTTCTTC. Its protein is CASRTPPRDEQFF. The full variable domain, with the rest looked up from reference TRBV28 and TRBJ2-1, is DVKVTQSSRYLVKRTGEKVFLECVQDMDHENMFWYRQDPGLGLRLIYFSYDVKMKEKGDIPEGYSVSREKKERFSLILESASTNQTSMYLCASRTPPRDEQFFGPGTRLTVL.

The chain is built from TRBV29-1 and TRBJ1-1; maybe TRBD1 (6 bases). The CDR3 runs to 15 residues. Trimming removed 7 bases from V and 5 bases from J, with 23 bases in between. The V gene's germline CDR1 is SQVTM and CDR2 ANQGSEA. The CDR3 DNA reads TGCAGCGCTAGGGACCTACAGGGAATAAAGACTGAAGCTTTCTTT. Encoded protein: CSARDLQGIKTEAFF.